These 32 T cell receptor beta chains were all obtained from the same sample, sequenced in a study of early T cells in non-severe SARS-CoV-2 infection. TCRdb called the 5' RACE reads again in MiXCR, with one record for every CDR3 protein. The table shows about 110,000 distinct CDR3 sequences, with around 10% occurring only once. The sequenced sample was whole blood. These receptors came from an adult who was a healthcare worker with PCR-confirmed SARS-CoV-2 infection or an uninfected control (not recorded which).

This clonotype has a handful of counts. The chain is built from TRBV25-1 and TRBJ2-5; no definite D call. The CDR3 consists of 9 residues. Germline V gene data show CDR1 as MGHDK and CDR2 as SYGVNS. V lost 4 bases to trimming and J lost 9 bases, with 3 bases between them. The CDR3 is CASSGAQYF. The CDR3, as DNA: TGTGCCAGCAGTGGGGCCCAGTACTTC.

The chain is built from TRBV6-6 and TRBJ1-6; 9 bases agree with TRBD1. Germline CDR1 is MNHNY and CDR2 is SVGAGI (reference sequence). The CDR3 is 17 amino acids. After removal of 4 bases from V and 0 bases from J, the junction contained 4 bases not matched to a gene. Written as DNA, the CDR3 is TGTGCCAGCAGTTCTCCGACAGGGGGCTCCTATAATTCACCCCTCCACTTT. This translates into CASSSPTGGSYNSPLHF.

The rearrangement links TRBV12-3 or TRBV12-4 to TRBJ1-2, with D hard to call. Trimming took 3 bases from V and 4 from J, leaving 9 bases between them. The CDR3 sequence is 13 residues long. The CDR3 loop reads CASSLDYGYGYTF. The DNA for the CDR3 is TGTGCCAGCAGTTTGGACTATGGCTATGGCTACACCTTC.

The chain links TRBV6-2 or TRBV6-3 to TRBJ2-7; 7 bases match TRBD1. CDR1 and CDR2 from the germline V gene are MNHEY and SVGEGT. V lost 11 bases to trimming and J lost 0 bases; unmatched junction nucleotides: 10. The CDR3 is 14 amino acids. The CDR3 sequence: CAGRDSSFSYEQYF. The DNA of the CDR3 is TGTGCCGGCCGGGACAGTTCATTCTCCTACGAGCAGTACTTC.

The chain recombines TRBV9 with TRBJ2-6; the D gene is possibly TRBD1 (6 bases). This CDR3 comprises 20 residues. Germline CDR1 is SGDLS and CDR2 is YYNGEE. The V gene lost 4 bases and the J gene lost 2 bases, with 25 bases spanning the gap. As DNA, the CDR3 is TGTGCCAGCAGCCAAACGCCGGAGACAGGTTTAGGCGCTGGGGCCAACGTCCTGACTTTC. Translating gives CASSQTPETGLGAGANVLTF.

The gene calls are TRBV21-1 and TRBJ2-2; TRBD2, the table's D call, lacks a check against the DNA. TRBV21-1 is an annotated pseudogene. The CDR3 extends over 18 amino acids. The CDR3 protein is CASSIASGEAYKGGELFF. The CDR3 nucleotides read TGTGCCAGCAGCATCGCTAGCGGCGAAGCCTACAAGGGAGGGGAGCTGTTTTTT.

J is TRBJ2-7 and V is TRBV29-1; tentatively, D is TRBD2 (6 bases). Trimming took 5 bases from V and 8 from J, leaving 13 bases between them. CDR1 and CDR2 from the germline V gene are SQVTM and ANQGSEA. This CDR3 contains 11 residues. The CDR3 is CSVRQSGQQYF. CDR3 in DNA: TGCAGCGTTAGGCAAAGCGGGCAGCAGTACTTC.

This clonotype has at least ten counts. The chain joins TRBV19 to TRBJ2-1, with D perhaps TRBD2 (5 bases). The CDR3 loop spans 14 amino acids. V was pared by 6 bases and J by 5 bases, with 14 bases between. Looked up from germline, CDR1 is LNHDA and CDR2 is SQIVND (reference sequence). The CDR3 here is CASSSLEGHNEQFF. CDR3 bases: TGTGCCAGTAGCTCCCTCGAGGGTCACAATGAGCAGTTCTTC.

This clonotype was recorded many times. The chain recombines TRBV7-6 with TRBJ1-2, with D uncertain. This CDR3 region has 13 residues. Germline V CDR1 and CDR2: SGHVS, FNYEAQ. The V end was cut by 1 base, the J end by 4 bases, with 7 bases between. The CDR3 is CASSLEDGYGYTF. The DNA for the CDR3 is TGTGCCAGCAGCTTAGAGGACGGCTATGGCTACACCTTC.

The table lists this clonotype with a few counts. The chain couples TRBV7-3 to TRBJ2-1; 7 bases fit TRBD2. V lost 4 bases to trimming and J lost 6 bases; unmatched junction nucleotides: 12. The CDR3 runs 16 residues. CDR1 and CDR2 (germline): SGHTA, FQGTGA. CDR3 region: CASSSPAGHLSNEQFF. DNA of the CDR3: TGTGCCAGCAGCTCGCCAGCGGGGCACCTCTCCAATGAGCAGTTCTTC.

This clonotype was detected only a few times. The chain couples TRBV11-3 to TRBJ2-7; D is uncertain. Germline assignment: CDR1 SGHNT and CDR2 YENEEA. The CDR3 is made up of 16 amino acids. V was pared by 2 bases and J by 1 base, with 15 bases between. For the CDR3, the DNA is TGTGCCAGCAGCTTATACGTGGGCCTCGCGTCCTACGAGCAGTACTTC. Its translation: CASSLYVGLASYEQYF. Supplemented by reference TRBV11-3 and TRBJ2-7, the full variable domain reads EAGVVQSPRYKIIEKKQPVAFWCNPISGHNTLYWYLQNLGQGPELLIRYENEEAVDDSQLPKDRFSAERLKGVDSTLKIQPAELGDSAVYLCASSLYVGLASYEQYFGPGTRLTVT.

This clonotype showed up many times. The chain recombines TRBV12-3 or TRBV12-4 with TRBJ2-1; 7 positions match TRBD2. CDR3 length: 15 residues. After removal of 5 bases from V and 3 bases from J, the junction contained 7 bases not matched to a gene. CDR3 in DNA: TGTGCCAGCAGTCCGAGACTAGCAATCTACAATGAGCAGTTCTTC. It specifies CASSPRLAIYNEQFF.

Only a few counts were recorded for this clonotype. V usage is TRBV30 and J usage is TRBJ1-6; D is unclear. Trimming took off 8 bases at V and 8 bases at J, with 4 bases between the two ends. The CDR3 is made up of 9 amino acids. Germline CDR1 is GTSNPN and CDR2 is SVGIG (reference sequence). This chain's CDR3 is CAGYSPLHF. The CDR3 bases are TGTGCCGGATATTCACCCCTCCACTTT.

This clonotype was observed at least ten times. The chain couples TRBV20-1 to TRBJ2-5, with D perhaps being TRBD1 or TRBD2 (5 bases each). Trimming cost V 1 base and J 5 bases, with 17 bases left between them. Germline V gene data show CDR1 as DFQATT and CDR2 as SNEGSKA (reference sequence). This CDR3 is 15 amino acids long. The DNA of the CDR3 is TGCAGTGCTAGAGGTAGCGAGGGACCCGGTGAGACCCAGTACTTC. This sequence encodes CSARGSEGPGETQYF.

This clonotype was counted a few times. V gene TRBV2 combines with J gene TRBJ1-6, with no clear D. CDR1 and CDR2 (germline): SNHLY, FYNNEI. The CDR3 extends over 13 amino acids. The V gene lost 1 base and the J gene lost 4 bases, with 2 bases spanning the gap. In DNA form, the CDR3 reads TGTGCCAGCAGTGAAGGGTATAATTCACCCCTCCACTTT. Encoded protein: CASSEGYNSPLHF.

The sample holds many counts of this clonotype. The chain combines TRBV20-1 with TRBJ2-1, with 7 positions matching TRBD2. Germline trimming cut 0 bases from V and 0 bases from J; bases unmatched to any gene: 8. Looked up from germline, CDR1 is DFQATT and CDR2 is SNEGSKA (reference sequence). The CDR3 runs 17 residues. The CDR3 nucleotides are TGCAGTGCTAGAGACCTGACTAGCCTGAGCTCCTACAATGAGCAGTTCTTC. This encodes CSARDLTSLSSYNEQFF.

This clonotype was observed a handful of times. V and J are TRBV6-5 and TRBJ1-6, with D perhaps TRBD1 (6 bases). Germline CDR1 reads MNHEY; CDR2 reads SVGAGI. This CDR3 has 15 amino acids. The V gene lost 3 bases and the J gene lost 10 bases, with 16 bases spanning the gap. The CDR3: CASSYDARGGSPLHF. The CDR3 region has the DNA TGTGCCAGCAGTTATGATGCCAGGGGAGGGTCACCCCTCCACTTT.

This clonotype was observed a handful of times. This chain links TRBV6-6 with TRBJ2-1, with unresolved D. This CDR3 comprises 13 residues. The V and J ends lost 0 bases and 6 bases respectively, with 6 bases between them. In germline, CDR1 is MNHNY, CDR2 SVGAGI (reference sequence). CDR3 nucleotides: TGTGCCAGCAGTTACTCAGCCGCCAATGAGCAGTTCTTC. Protein product: CASSYSAANEQFF.

With respect to this clonotype: At one end, the junction sequence differs from germline, possibly due to a read error. This CDR3 is CTSSQRGGTSPLHF. As DNA, the CDR3 is TGTACCAGCAGCCAACGGGGAGGGACCTCACCCCTCCACTTT. The genes are TRBV3-1 and TRBJ1-6; D possibly corresponds to TRBD1 (5 bases). The CDR3 is 14 amino acids. The germline V gene has CDR1 LGHDT and CDR2 YNNKEL (reference sequence).

The chain employs TRBV10-1 and TRBJ1-5; D unclear. The CDR3 is 13 residues long. Trimming took off 4 bases at V and 4 bases at J, with 8 bases between the two ends. Germline loops: CDR1 WNHNN, CDR2 SYGVQD (reference sequence). In DNA form, the CDR3 reads TGCGCCAGCAGTGTCGGGAAAAATCAGCCCCAGCATTTT. Amino acids: CASSVGKNQPQHF.

This clonotype came up many times. V is TRBV6-6 and J is TRBJ1-6; D not certain. The CDR3 totals 13 residues. V was shortened by 5 bases and J by 8 bases, with 10 bases between the two germline ends. Germline V CDR1 and CDR2: MNHNY, SVGAGI (reference sequence). The CDR3 coding sequence is TGTGCCAGCAGTACCCCGGTTGATTCACCCCTCCACTTT. Encoded protein: CASSTPVDSPLHF.

This clonotype has a handful of counts. The V and J genes are TRBV3-1 and TRBJ2-3, with 8 bases matching TRBD2. The germline gives CDR1 LGHDT, CDR2 YNNKEL (reference sequence). V lost 8 bases and J lost 6; bases outside the gene matches: 7. The CDR3 length is 13 residues. The CDR3 protein is CASGAGVSDTQYF. DNA for the CDR3: TGTGCCAGCGGAGCGGGAGTGTCGGATACGCAGTATTTT.

This clonotype was picked up a small number of times. V usage is TRBV19 and J usage is TRBJ2-7; D might be TRBD2 (6 bases). This CDR3 contains 15 residues. Trimming removed 2 bases at V and 3 bases at J, with 14 bases between. CDR1 is LNHDA, CDR2 SQIVND, per germline (reference sequence). The CDR3 is CASSIIAERRYEQYF. The CDR3 DNA follows: TGTGCCAGTAGTATAATAGCGGAACGGCGCTACGAGCAGTACTTC.

This chain's CDR3 is CASSPGTSGFINSYNEQFF. CDR3 nucleotides: TGTGCCAGCAGCCCCGGGACTAGCGGCTTTATCAACTCCTACAATGAGCAGTTCTTC. The V gene is TRBV7-2, the J gene TRBJ2-1, with 11 bases matching TRBD2. Germline CDR1 SGHTA, CDR2 FQGNSA. This CDR3 is built from 19 residues. Trimming took 5 bases from V and 0 from J; bases not matched to a gene: 12.

This CDR3 reads CASLGQGAEAFF. The DNA of the CDR3 is TGTGCCAGTCTCGGACAGGGCGCCGAAGCTTTCTTT. V gene TRBV5-4 combines with J gene TRBJ1-1; 8 positions match TRBD1. V dropped 8 bases and J dropped 8; count of bases not matched to a gene: 8. The germline gives CDR1 SGHNT, CDR2 YYREEE (reference sequence). The CDR3 loop spans 12 amino acids.

The rearrangement uses TRBV7-2 and TRBJ2-7; D is perhaps TRBD1 or TRBD2 (5 bases each). The V end lost 5 bases, the J end lost 4 bases, and 15 bases lay between the germline ends. Germline values: CDR1 SGHTA, CDR2 FQGNSA. The CDR3 covers 14 residues. Here the CDR3 reads CASSPGLLGYEQYF. The CDR3, as DNA: TGTGCCAGCAGCCCGGGGCTCCTGGGGTACGAGCAGTACTTC.

As to this clonotype: A much larger clone differs from this one at a single base, so this may be a read error. The rearrangement links TRBV10-1 to TRBJ2-2; no definite D call. Germline V gene sequence: CDR1 WNHNN, CDR2 SYGVQD (reference sequence). The CDR3 consists of 14 residues. CDR3 sequence: CASRLDGDTRELFF. CDR3 coding DNA: TGCGCCAGCAGACTGGACGGTGACACCAGGGAGCTGTTTTTT.

This chain links TRBV5-1 with TRBJ2-1, with D possibly being TRBD1 or TRBD2 (5 bases each). Germline loops: CDR1 SGHRS, CDR2 YFSETQ. The CDR3 has 13 residues. V shed 5 bases and J shed 8 bases, with 14 bases lying between them. CDR3 residues: CASRDHGADEQFF. CDR3 DNA: TGCGCCAGCAGGGACCACGGGGCTGATGAGCAGTTCTTC.

This chain uses TRBV18 with TRBJ1-2, with 8 positions matching TRBD1. In germline, CDR1 is KGHSH, CDR2 LQKENI. The CDR3 runs 15 residues. The J segment lost 11 bases and the V segment lost 3 bases, leaving 14 bases of the junction unmatched. The CDR3 sequence: CASSPPSRGTGEYTF. CDR3 bases: TGTGCCAGCTCACCCCCTTCCCGGGGGACAGGAGAATACACCTTC. Full variable domain (outside the CDR3, taken from reference TRBV18 and TRBJ1-2): NAGVMQNPRHLVRRRGQEARLRCSPMKGHSHVYWYRQLPEEGLKFMVYLQKENIIDESGMPKERFSAEFPKEGPSILRIQQVVRGDSAAYFCASSPPSRGTGEYTFGSGTRLTVV.

The genes are TRBV11-2 and TRBJ1-6; no clear D gene. This CDR3 comprises 17 residues. CDR1 and CDR2 from the germline V gene are SGHAT and FQNNGV. V shed 1 base and J shed 10 bases, with 20 bases lying between them. CDR3 nucleotide sequence: TGTGCCAGCAGCTTAGGCGCAGCAGGATTTTCTAAATCACCCCTCCACTTT. Amino acid sequence: CASSLGAAGFSKSPLHF.

This chain uses TRBV11-2 with TRBJ2-1, with 8 bases fitting TRBD2. This CDR3 is built from 13 residues. V was clipped by 5 bases and J by 13 bases; unmatched bases: 10. CDR1 and CDR2 from the germline V gene are SGHAT and FQNNGV. As DNA, the CDR3 is TGTGCCAGCAGCGGCGGGCGGGGGGTCTTACAGTTCTTC. Amino acid sequence: CASSGGRGVLQFF.

The table lists this clonotype with many counts. Here the CDR3 omits its conserved ending phenylalanine or tryptophan, so a read error is the likely source. The DNA is omitted, as the CDR3 cannot be located on it reliably, and the CDR3 follows TCRdb's listing. The chain employs TRBV6-5 and TRBJ2-1. CDR1 is MNHEY and CDR2 is SVGAGI in the germline V gene. The CDR3 comprises 9 residues, both ends counted. The CDR3 loop reads CASRRRFRL.